These T cell receptor beta chains were read from a single sample in a study of cytomegalovirus exposure and HLA in healthy donors. Using immunoSEQ multiplex PCR, the repertoire was profiled, and TCRdb retains in-frame clones only, with some absent. The sample shows around 100,000 clones, nearly 75% of them seen only once. Material: PBMCs. These receptors all stem from a man aged 25-45 years in good health and CMV-seropositive. CDR3s include the opening cysteine and the closing phenylalanine or tryptophan. Fields, in order: V gene, clone size, CDR3 length, D gene, J gene, CDR3 protein, CDR3 DNA. A D gene is named only where the DNA matches it firmly. Clone size, where shown, is once, few, many, or a class for clones that have expanded.

v_gene: TRBV5-1
abundance: .
len: 15
d_gene: .
j_gene: TRBJ1-1
CDR3aa: CASSSTGNMNTEAFF
CDR3nt: TGCGCCAGCAGCTCGACAGGAAACATGAACACTGAAGCTTTCTTT

v_gene: TRBV13
abundance: once
len: 14
d_gene: .
j_gene: TRBJ2-7
CDR3aa: CASSLVTDPREQYF
CDR3nt: TGTGCCAGCAGCTTAGTTACAGACCCTCGCGAGCAGTACTTC

v_gene: TRBV9
abundance: once
len: 15
d_gene: TRBD2
j_gene: TRBJ2-7
CDR3aa: CASSVSGGGAYEQYF
CDR3nt: TGTGCCAGCAGCGTATCTGGCGGGGGGGCCTACGAGCAGTACTTC

v_gene: TRBV6-5
abundance: few
len: 14
d_gene: TRBD1
j_gene: TRBJ2-7
CDR3aa: CASRAGQGSYEQYF
CDR3nt: TGTGCCAGCAGAGCGGGACAGGGGTCCTACGAGCAGTACTTC

v_gene: TRBV5-4
abundance: .
len: 15
d_gene: .
j_gene: TRBJ2-1
CDR3aa: CASSQETGDYNEQFF
CDR3nt: TGTGCCAGCAGCCAAGAGACAGGTGACTACAATGAGCAGTTCTTC

v_gene: TRBV18
abundance: .
len: 13
d_gene: .
j_gene: TRBJ2-7
CDR3aa: CASSPLQTYEQYF
CDR3nt: TGTGCCAGCTCACCACTACAGACGTACGAGCAGTACTTC

v_gene: TRBV10-3
abundance: .
len: 15
d_gene: TRBD1
j_gene: TRBJ1-1
CDR3aa: CAISPGTGIRTEAFF
CDR3nt: TGTGCCATCAGTCCCGGGACAGGGATCCGCACTGAAGCTTTCTTT

v_gene: TRBV6-5
abundance: once
len: 14
d_gene: .
j_gene: TRBJ2-6
CDR3aa: CASSYSSGANVLTF
CDR3nt: TGTGCCAGCAGTTATAGCTCTGGGGCCAACGTCCTGACTTTC

v_gene: TRBV7-3
abundance: .
len: 13
d_gene: .
j_gene: TRBJ1-1
CDR3aa: CASSSTRETEAFF
CDR3nt: TGTGCCAGCAGCTCCACTAGAGAGACTGAAGCTTTCTTT

v_gene: TRBV29-1
abundance: .
len: 13
d_gene: .
j_gene: TRBJ2-7
CDR3aa: CSVAVAGAGEQYF
CDR3nt: TGCAGCGTTGCCGTGGCGGGGGCGGGGGAGCAGTACTTC

v_gene: TRBV11-2
abundance: .
len: 14
d_gene: .
j_gene: TRBJ1-1
CDR3aa: CASSLAQWNTEAFF
CDR3nt: TGTGCCAGCAGCTTAGCCCAGTGGAACACTGAAGCTTTCTTT

v_gene: TRBV4-3
abundance: .
len: 12
d_gene: TRBD1
j_gene: TRBJ1-2
CDR3aa: CASSVGTASYTF
CDR3nt: TGCGCCAGCAGCGTAGGGACAGCCTCCTACACCTTC

v_gene: TRBV19
abundance: many
len: 12
d_gene: .
j_gene: TRBJ1-1
CDR3aa: CASKERNTEAFF
CDR3nt: TGTGCCAGTAAGGAGAGGAACACTGAAGCTTTCTTT

v_gene: TRBV7-3
abundance: .
len: 14
d_gene: .
j_gene: TRBJ1-4
CDR3aa: CASSSQGPNEKLFF
CDR3nt: TGTGCCAGCAGCTCACAGGGCCCTAATGAAAAACTGTTTTTT

v_gene: TRBV4-1
abundance: .
len: 17
d_gene: TRBD1
j_gene: TRBJ2-5
CDR3aa: CASSQVVRTGVKKTQYF
CDR3nt: TGCGCCAGCAGCCAAGTAGTAAGGACAGGGGTAAAAAAGACCCAGTACTTC

v_gene: TRBV5-1
abundance: .
len: 14
d_gene: TRBD1
j_gene: TRBJ2-5
CDR3aa: CASSGQGREETQYF
CDR3nt: TGCGCCAGCAGCGGACAGGGTAGAGAAGAGACCCAGTACTTC

v_gene: TRBV7-9
abundance: .
len: 13
d_gene: .
j_gene: TRBJ2-7
CDR3aa: CASSRAASYEQYF
CDR3nt: TGTGCCAGCAGCCGAGCGGCGTCCTACGAGCAGTACTTC

v_gene: TRBV29-1
abundance: .
len: 14
d_gene: TRBD2
j_gene: TRBJ2-3
CDR3aa: CSVEGTSGGDTQYF
CDR3nt: TGCAGCGTTGAGGGGACTAGTGGGGGGGATACGCAGTATTTT

v_gene: TRBV5-1
abundance: once
len: 15
d_gene: .
j_gene: TRBJ2-5
CDR3aa: CASSLGALPQETQYF
CDR3nt: TGCGCCAGCAGCTTGGGCGCACTCCCCCAAGAGACCCAGTACTTC

v_gene: TRBV9
abundance: .
len: 17
d_gene: .
j_gene: TRBJ2-2
CDR3aa: CASTPKPVNSNTGELFF
CDR3nt: TGTGCCAGCACCCCAAAGCCCGTGAATTCGAACACCGGGGAGCTGTTTTTT

v_gene: TRBV7-2
abundance: .
len: 14
d_gene: TRBD1
j_gene: TRBJ1-1
CDR3aa: CASSIQGVNTEAFF
CDR3nt: TGTGCCAGCAGCATACAGGGGGTGAACACTGAAGCTTTCTTT

v_gene: TRBV10-2
abundance: .
len: 13
d_gene: TRBD1
j_gene: TRBJ2-2
CDR3aa: CASRQGSNGELFF
CDR3nt: TGCGCCAGCAGACAGGGGAGCAACGGGGAGCTGTTTTTT

v_gene: TRBV14
abundance: .
len: 18
d_gene: TRBD1
j_gene: TRBJ2-1
CDR3aa: CASSPRDRGRLSVKGQFF
CDR3nt: TGTGCCAGCAGCCCCCGGGACAGGGGGCGCCTATCAGTAAAAGGGCAGTTCTTC

v_gene: TRBV6-1
abundance: .
len: 13
d_gene: TRBD1
j_gene: TRBJ1-2
CDR3aa: CASSATGAYGYTF
CDR3nt: TGTGCCAGCAGTGCGACAGGGGCCTATGGCTACACCTTC

v_gene: TRBV7-3
abundance: .
len: 14
d_gene: TRBD1
j_gene: TRBJ2-7
CDR3aa: CASSLGTGAYEQYF
CDR3nt: TGTGCCAGCAGCTTAGGGACAGGGGCCTACGAGCAGTACTTC

v_gene: TRBV7-9
abundance: .
len: 13
d_gene: TRBD2
j_gene: TRBJ2-5
CDR3aa: CASSLAAGETQYF
CDR3nt: TGTGCCAGCAGCTTAGCAGCGGGGGAGACCCAGTACTTC

v_gene: TRBV27
abundance: once
len: 17
d_gene: TRBD1
j_gene: TRBJ2-4
CDR3aa: CASSLRTGGIAKNIQYF
CDR3nt: TGTGCCAGCAGTCTCCGGACAGGGGGGATAGCCAAAAACATTCAGTACTTC

v_gene: TRBV28
abundance: few
len: 13
d_gene: .
j_gene: TRBJ1-4
CDR3aa: CASSLYVGEKLFF
CDR3nt: TGTGCCAGCAGTTTATACGTCGGGGAAAAACTGTTTTTT

v_gene: TRBV10-3
abundance: .
len: 16
d_gene: TRBD1
j_gene: TRBJ2-2
CDR3aa: CAISELTGPETGELFF
CDR3nt: TGTGCCATCAGTGAGTTGACAGGGCCCGAGACCGGGGAGCTGTTTTTT

v_gene: TRBV4-3
abundance: .
len: 15
d_gene: .
j_gene: TRBJ1-4
CDR3aa: CASSSEGGGDEKLFF
CDR3nt: TGCGCCAGCAGCTCGGAGGGTGGCGGAGATGAAAAACTGTTTTTT

v_gene: TRBV9
abundance: .
len: 14
d_gene: .
j_gene: TRBJ2-3
CDR3aa: CASSVGGVTDTQYF
CDR3nt: TGTGCCAGCAGCGTAGGGGGGGTCACAGATACGCAGTATTTT

v_gene: TRBV5-8
abundance: .
len: 15
d_gene: .
j_gene: TRBJ2-7
CDR3aa: CASSLAAGTGYEQYF
CDR3nt: TGTGCCAGCAGCTTGGCCGCTGGGACTGGATACGAGCAGTACTTC

v_gene: TRBV7-8
abundance: .
len: 15
d_gene: TRBD1
j_gene: TRBJ2-1
CDR3aa: CASSLGTGSDNEQFF
CDR3nt: TGTGCCAGCAGCCTGGGGACAGGTTCGGACAATGAGCAGTTCTTC

v_gene: TRBV10-2
abundance: .
len: 15
d_gene: TRBD2
j_gene: TRBJ2-2
CDR3aa: CASSDRGVGAGELFF
CDR3nt: TGCGCCAGCAGTGATCGGGGGGTGGGCGCCGGGGAGCTGTTTTTT

v_gene: TRBV27
abundance: .
len: 14
d_gene: .
j_gene: TRBJ1-4
CDR3aa: CASTSGREFEKLFF
CDR3nt: TGTGCCAGCACAAGTGGCAGGGAATTTGAAAAACTGTTTTTT

v_gene: TRBV2
abundance: .
len: 15
d_gene: .
j_gene: TRBJ2-4
CDR3aa: CASSEEGQAPNIQYF
CDR3nt: TGTGCCAGCAGTGAGGAGGGCCAGGCCCCCAACATTCAGTACTTC

v_gene: TRBV30
abundance: .
len: 17
d_gene: TRBD1
j_gene: TRBJ1-4
CDR3aa: CAWSGTTGGFSNEKLFF
CDR3nt: TGTGCCTGGAGTGGAACGACAGGGGGCTTTTCTAATGAAAAACTGTTTTTT

v_gene: TRBV4-3
abundance: few
len: 17
d_gene: TRBD2
j_gene: TRBJ2-3
CDR3aa: CASSQGRLAGGADTQYF
CDR3nt: TGCGCCAGCAGCCAAGGTCGTCTAGCGGGGGGCGCAGATACGCAGTATTTT

v_gene: TRBV6-6
abundance: .
len: 11
d_gene: .
j_gene: TRBJ2-5
CDR3aa: CASTTTGTQYF
CDR3nt: TGTGCCAGCACCACAACAGGGACCCAGTACTTC

v_gene: TRBV4-3
abundance: .
len: 17
d_gene: TRBD2
j_gene: TRBJ2-1
CDR3aa: CASSHHTLAGGYNEQFF
CDR3nt: TGCGCCAGCAGCCACCACACCCTAGCGGGGGGTTACAATGAGCAGTTCTTC

v_gene: TRBV6-1
abundance: .
len: 13
d_gene: TRBD1
j_gene: TRBJ2-3
CDR3aa: CASRDRGLRTQYF
CDR3nt: TGTGCCAGCCGGGACAGGGGGCTTCGGACGCAGTATTTT

v_gene: TRBV11-2
abundance: .
len: 15
d_gene: TRBD2
j_gene: TRBJ2-7
CDR3aa: CASSPQRGAPYEQYF
CDR3nt: TGTGCCAGCAGCCCTCAGCGGGGGGCCCCCTACGAGCAGTACTTC

v_gene: TRBV19
abundance: .
len: 17
d_gene: .
j_gene: TRBJ2-3
CDR3aa: CASSTILGRGNTDTQYF
CDR3nt: TGTGCCAGTAGTACCATATTGGGGCGGGGTAACACAGATACGCAGTATTTT

v_gene: TRBV12-5
abundance: .
len: 21
d_gene: .
j_gene: TRBJ1-2
CDR3aa: CASGFPDRPPSGQLTNYGYTF
CDR3nt: TGTGCTAGTGGTTTCCCAGACAGACCCCCATCCGGACAGCTTACTAACTATGGCTACACCTTC

v_gene: TRBV14
abundance: .
len: 15
d_gene: .
j_gene: TRBJ2-2
CDR3aa: CASSQFGTQTGELFF
CDR3nt: TGTGCCAGCAGCCAATTCGGGACTCAAACCGGGGAGCTGTTTTTT

v_gene: TRBV7-5
abundance: .
len: 14
d_gene: .
j_gene: TRBJ2-7
CDR3aa: CARRTGGETYEQYF
CDR3nt: TGTGCCAGAAGGACTGGGGGGGAGACCTACGAGCAGTACTTC

v_gene: TRBV4-2
abundance: few
len: 14
d_gene: .
j_gene: TRBJ2-7
CDR3aa: CASSPRPGAYEQYF
CDR3nt: TGTGCCAGCAGCCCAAGGCCAGGGGCCTACGAGCAGTACTTC

v_gene: TRBV28
abundance: .
len: 11
d_gene: .
j_gene: TRBJ2-3
CDR3aa: CASSNQGPQYF
CDR3nt: TGTGCCAGCAGTAACCAGGGTCCGCAGTATTTT

v_gene: TRBV6-1
abundance: .
len: 15
d_gene: .
j_gene: TRBJ2-3
CDR3aa: CASSEAGGSTDTQYF
CDR3nt: TGTGCCAGCAGTGAAGCGGGGGGTAGCACAGATACGCAGTATTTT

v_gene: TRBV2
abundance: once
len: 17
d_gene: .
j_gene: TRBJ1-6
CDR3aa: CASSGSARVSYNSPLHF
CDR3nt: TGTGCCAGCAGTGGAAGCGCGAGAGTCTCCTATAATTCACCCCTCCACTTT